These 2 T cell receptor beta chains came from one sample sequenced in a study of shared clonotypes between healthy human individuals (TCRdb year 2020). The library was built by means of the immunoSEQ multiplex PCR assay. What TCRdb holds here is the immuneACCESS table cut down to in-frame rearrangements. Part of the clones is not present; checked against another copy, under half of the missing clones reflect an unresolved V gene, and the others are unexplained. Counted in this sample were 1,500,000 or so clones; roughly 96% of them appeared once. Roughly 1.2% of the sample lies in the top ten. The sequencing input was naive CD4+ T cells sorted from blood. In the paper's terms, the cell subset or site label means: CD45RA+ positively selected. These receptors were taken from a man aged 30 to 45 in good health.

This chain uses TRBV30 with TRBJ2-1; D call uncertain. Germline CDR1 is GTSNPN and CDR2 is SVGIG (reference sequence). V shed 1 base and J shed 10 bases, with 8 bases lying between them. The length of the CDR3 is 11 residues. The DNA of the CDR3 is TGTGCCTGGAGTGACACTTCGGAGCAGTTCTTC. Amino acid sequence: CAWSDTSEQFF.

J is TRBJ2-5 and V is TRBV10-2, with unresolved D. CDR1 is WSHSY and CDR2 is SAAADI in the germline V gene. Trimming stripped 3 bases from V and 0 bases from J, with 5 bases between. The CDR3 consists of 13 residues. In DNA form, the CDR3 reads TGCGCCAGCAGTGACGGCGACCAAGAGACCCAGTACTTC. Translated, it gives CASSDGDQETQYF.